The 20 T cell receptor beta chains listed next were all sequenced from one sample in a study of persistence of HIV-infected CD4 T cells. Their specific antigens are unknown. The stimulus was an HIV-1 Gag 15-mer peptide pool, 0.95 to 1 ug/peptide/mL. CD40L-negative CD69-negative CD45RO-high memory CD4+ T cells were sorted as populations depleted of antigen-responding cells. This was the immunoSEQ version 4 assay in survey mode. The data were produced by immunoSEQ multiplex PCR, yet TCRdb's version contains in-frame clones alone and is incomplete. Among around 60,000 clones listed, about 69% were seen once. The sequenced sample was CD4+ T cells sorted from PBMCs after roughly 19-hour stimulation, obtained from a patient who received antiretroviral therapy. These receptor sequences come from an adult man with HIV who was CMV-seropositive.

This clone was recorded once. This chain's CDR3 is CASSFHGLGAFF. For the CDR3, the DNA is TGTGCCAGCAGTTTTCACGGGTTGGGGGCTTTCTTT. The rearrangement uses TRBV12-3 or TRBV12-4 and TRBJ1-1; D ambiguous. The germline V and J ends were trimmed by 3 bases and 11 bases, with 13 bases remaining between them. CDR3 length: 12 residues.

The sample holds a few counts of this clone. Here the CDR3 DNA reads TGTGCCAGCAGCTCCACTCTAACTAATGAAAAACTGTTTTTT. Residues: CASSSTLTNEKLFF. The chain recombines TRBV7-9 with TRBJ1-4; D ambiguous. CDR3 size: 14 residues. Germline values: CDR1 SEHNR, CDR2 FQNEAQ (reference sequence). The V gene lost 4 bases and the J gene lost 1 base, with 7 bases spanning the gap.

The chain is built from TRBV15 and TRBJ1-3; the D is unclear. The CDR3 extends over 15 amino acids. The V end was cut by 0 bases, the J end by 4 bases, with 10 bases between. CDR1 LNHNV and CDR2 YYDKDF come from the germline V gene (reference sequence). The CDR3 DNA sequence: TGTGCCACCAGCAGAGATCGATGGGCCGGAAACACCATATATTTT. Its translation: CATSRDRWAGNTIYF.

The rearrangement links TRBV28 to TRBJ2-3; tentatively, D is TRBD2 (5 bases). Trimming removed 10 bases from V and 0 bases from J, with 14 bases in between. CDR3 length: 14 residues. CDR1 and CDR2 from the germline V gene are MDHEN and SYDVKM. The CDR3 DNA reads as TGTGCCACCAGAGAGGGCCATAGCACAGATACGCAGTATTTT. Encoded protein: CATREGHSTDTQYF. Full variable domain (outside the CDR3, taken from reference TRBV28 and TRBJ2-3): DVKVTQSSRYLVKRTGEKVFLECVQDMDHENMFWYRQDPGLGLRLIYFSYDVKMKEKGDIPEGYSVSREKKERFSLILESASTNQTSMYLCATREGHSTDTQYFGPGTRLTVL.

This clone was observed a few times. The V call is TRBV27, the J call TRBJ2-1; 11 bases fit TRBD2. The V gene end was trimmed by 3 bases and the J gene end by 2 bases; junction bases not matched to a gene: 6. Germline assignment: CDR1 MNHEY and CDR2 SMNVEV (reference sequence). CDR3 length equals 17 residues. The CDR3, as DNA: TGTGCCAGCAGTTTTTATAGCGGGGGGGCCACCTACAATGAGCAGTTCTTC. Its protein is CASSFYSGGATYNEQFF.

The rearrangement links TRBV27 to TRBJ2-2; maybe TRBD1 (6 bases). This CDR3 region has 15 residues. V was clipped by 4 bases and J by 5 bases, with 14 bases between them. CDR1 is MNHEY and CDR2 is SMNVEV in the germline V gene (reference sequence). CDR3 DNA sequence: TGTGCCAGCAGTTCCCTTCCACAGGGAACCGGGGAGCTGTTTTTT. Protein sequence: CASSSLPQGTGELFF.

The chain couples TRBV6-4 to TRBJ2-3; perhaps TRBD1 as D (6 bases). CDR1 and CDR2 (germline): MRHNA, SNTAGT. Trimming removed 3 bases from V and 6 bases from J, with 19 bases in between. The CDR3 has 16 residues. The CDR3 sequence: CASSDTGSLRSDTQYF. The CDR3 coding sequence is TGTGCCAGCAGTGATACAGGGAGCTTAAGGTCCGATACGCAGTATTTT.

CDR3 loop: CASSPQYNEQFF. Written as DNA, the CDR3 is TGTGCCAGCAGTCCCCAGTACAATGAGCAGTTCTTC. This chain joins TRBV28 and TRBJ2-1; D is unclear. The germline CDR1 and CDR2 sequences are MDHEN and SYDVKM. The V and J ends lost 5 bases and 4 bases respectively, with 6 bases between them. There are 12 residues in the CDR3.

This clone was detected only a few times. This chain connects TRBV2 to TRBJ2-3, with D tentatively TRBD1 (5 bases). The CDR3 extends over 14 amino acids. Germline V gene sequence: CDR1 SNHLY, CDR2 FYNNEI. Trimming cost V 9 bases and J 1 base, with 14 bases left between them. CDR3 region: CASKPTTGTDTQYF. In DNA, the CDR3 is TGTGCCAGTAAACCGACGACAGGCACAGATACGCAGTATTTT.

V usage is TRBV15 and J usage is TRBJ1-5; 8 bases map to TRBD1. CDR3 length equals 16 residues. Trimming took 0 bases from V and 11 from J; bases not matched to a gene: 12. Germline V gives CDR1 LNHNV, CDR2 YYDKDF (reference sequence). Here the CDR3 reads CATSRDLGTGGPAQHF. In DNA form, the CDR3 reads TGTGCCACCAGCAGAGATTTAGGAACAGGGGGTCCGGCCCAGCATTTT. The variable domain in full, completed from reference TRBV15 and TRBJ1-5, reads DAMVIQNPRYQVTQFGKPVTLSCSQTLNHNVMYWYQQKSSQAPKLLFHYYDKDFNNEADTPDNFQSRRPNTSFCFLDIRSPGLGDTAMYLCATSRDLGTGGPAQHFGDGTRLSIL.

V gene TRBV5-1 combines with J gene TRBJ1-5, with 7 bases lining up with TRBD1. V trimming: 4 bases; J trimming: 3 bases; junction bases outside the gene matches: 7. The germline gives CDR1 SGHRS, CDR2 YFSETQ. CDR3 length equals 15 residues. The CDR3 bases are TGCGCCAGCAGCCTCGGACAGGCCTCCAATCAGCCCCAGCATTTT. This translates into CASSLGQASNQPQHF.

This clone was seen only a few times. The genes are TRBV5-1 and TRBJ1-4, with D hard to call. V lost 4 bases and J lost 5, with 15 bases in between. CDR1 is SGHRS, CDR2 YFSETQ, per germline. The CDR3 spans 15 residues. The CDR3 protein is CASSPRGLSNEKLFF. The CDR3 nucleotides are TGCGCCAGCAGCCCGAGAGGGCTTAGCAATGAAAAACTGTTTTTT.

The CDR3 nucleotides are TGTGCCAGCTCCGCCGGGGCCAAAAACACTGAAGCTTTCTTT. Encoded protein: CASSAGAKNTEAFF. V usage is TRBV18 and J usage is TRBJ1-1; TRBD1 might be the D (5 bases). Germline V CDR1 and CDR2: KGHSH, LQKENI. V shed 6 bases and J shed 2 bases, with 13 bases lying between them. The CDR3 consists of 14 residues. The full variable domain, in which reference TRBV18 and TRBJ1-1 provide the parts outside the CDR3, is NAGVMQNPRHLVRRRGQEARLRCSPMKGHSHVYWYRQLPEEGLKFMVYLQKENIIDESGMPKERFSAEFPKEGPSILRIQQVVRGDSAAYFCASSAGAKNTEAFFGQGTRLTVV.

This clone appeared a few times. This chain joins TRBV13 and TRBJ2-7; 11 bases fit TRBD2. V trimming: 2 bases; J trimming: 3 bases; junction bases outside the gene matches: 3. This CDR3 contains 15 residues. Per germline, CDR1 PRHDT and CDR2 FYEKMQ (reference sequence). CDR3 sequence: CASSLRLAGGYEQYF. CDR3 bases: TGTGCCAGCAGCTTAAGGCTAGCGGGGGGCTACGAGCAGTACTTC.

The gene calls are TRBV6-6 and TRBJ2-1; D might be TRBD1 (6 bases). CDR3 length: 14 residues. The germline gives CDR1 MNHNY, CDR2 SVGAGI (reference sequence). The V and J ends lost 5 bases and 9 bases respectively, with 17 bases between them. The CDR3 DNA reads as TGTGCCAGCAGTCGGTGGTCGGACAGAGGTGAGCAGTTCTTC. Its translation is CASSRWSDRGEQFF.

V and J are TRBV7-9 and TRBJ2-3; D might be TRBD1 or TRBD2, each matching 7 bases. Germline CDR1 SEHNR, CDR2 FQNEAQ (reference sequence). This CDR3 has 14 amino acids. V gave up 5 bases and J gave up 4 bases, with 13 bases separating them. The CDR3 protein is CASSPGGGPDTQYF. CDR3 in DNA: TGTGCCAGCAGCCCAGGGGGGGGCCCAGATACGCAGTATTTT. Filled out from reference TRBV7-9 and TRBJ2-3, the complete variable domain reads DTGVSQNPRHKITKRGQNVTFRCDPISEHNRLYWYRQTLGQGPEFLTYFQNEAQLEKSRLLSDRFSAERPKGSFSTLEIQRTEQGDSAMYLCASSPGGGPDTQYFGPGTRLTVL.

The J gene is TRBJ2-7, the V gene TRBV12-5; 10 bases agree with TRBD1. This CDR3 is 15 amino acids long. Trimming cost V 4 bases and J 0 bases; bases outside gene matches: 3. The germline V gene encodes CDR1 LGHNT and CDR2 FRNRAP. This CDR3 reads CASGYRDRGSYEQYF. The CDR3 nucleotides read TGTGCTAGTGGTTACCGGGACAGGGGCTCCTACGAGCAGTACTTC. Filled out from reference TRBV12-5 and TRBJ2-7, the complete variable domain reads DARVTQTPRHKVTEMGQEVTMRCQPILGHNTVFWYRQTMMQGLELLAYFRNRAPLDDSGMPKDRFSAEMPDATLATLKIQPSEPRDSAVYFCASGYRDRGSYEQYFGPGTRLTVT.

V usage is TRBV3-1 (or the pseudogene TRBV3-2) and J usage is TRBJ1-6; TRBD1 matches 7 bases. Germline CDR1 LGHDT, CDR2 YNNKEL (reference sequence). The CDR3 spans 14 residues. V gave up 1 base and J gave up 10 bases; unmatched junction bases: 4. The CDR3 is CASSQGQGQSPLHF. The CDR3 coding sequence is TGTGCCAGCAGCCAAGGACAGGGACAATCACCCCTCCACTTT.

This rearrangement joins TRBV18 to TRBJ1-2; TRBD1 is a possible D gene (6 bases). The CDR3 consists of 14 residues. Germline values: CDR1 KGHSH, CDR2 LQKENI. V was trimmed by 3 bases and J by 4 bases, leaving 12 bases between them. This CDR3 reads CASSPIQGSYGYTF. The CDR3 nucleotides read TGTGCCAGCTCACCTATACAGGGAAGCTATGGCTACACCTTC.

This chain links TRBV10-2 with TRBJ1-6, with 7 bases matching TRBD1. Germline-derived CDR1 and CDR2 are WSHSY and SAAADI. The ends lost 7 bases at V and 10 bases at J; junction bases unmatched: 10. There are 14 residues in the CDR3. The CDR3 is CASNEGAPGSPLHF. The CDR3, as DNA: TGCGCCAGCAACGAGGGGGCGCCTGGATCACCCCTCCACTTT.